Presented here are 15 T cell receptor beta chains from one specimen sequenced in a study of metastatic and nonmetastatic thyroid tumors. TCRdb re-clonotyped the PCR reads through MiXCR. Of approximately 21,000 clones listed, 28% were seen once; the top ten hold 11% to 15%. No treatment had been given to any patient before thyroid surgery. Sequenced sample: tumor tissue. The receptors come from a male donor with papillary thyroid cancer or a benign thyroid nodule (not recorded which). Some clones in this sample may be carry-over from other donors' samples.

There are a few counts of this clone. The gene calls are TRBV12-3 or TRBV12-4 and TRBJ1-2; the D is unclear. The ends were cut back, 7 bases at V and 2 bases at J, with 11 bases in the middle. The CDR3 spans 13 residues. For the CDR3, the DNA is TGTGCCAGCATTTTTGCCTCAAACTATGGCTACACCTTC. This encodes CASIFASNYGYTF.

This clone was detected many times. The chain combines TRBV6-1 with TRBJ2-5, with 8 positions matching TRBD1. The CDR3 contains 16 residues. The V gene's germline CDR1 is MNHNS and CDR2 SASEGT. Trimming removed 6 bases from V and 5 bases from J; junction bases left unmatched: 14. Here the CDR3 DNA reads TGTGCCAGCAGACGCCATTTGGGACAGGAGACGGAGACCCAGTACTTC. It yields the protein CASRRHLGQETETQYF.

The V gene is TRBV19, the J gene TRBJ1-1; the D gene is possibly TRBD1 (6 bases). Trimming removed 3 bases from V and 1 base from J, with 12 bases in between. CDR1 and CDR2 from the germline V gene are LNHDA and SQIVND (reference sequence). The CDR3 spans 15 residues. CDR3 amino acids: CASSIGGGANTEAFF. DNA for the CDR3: TGTGCCAGTAGTATCGGAGGGGGGGCGAACACTGAAGCTTTCTTT.

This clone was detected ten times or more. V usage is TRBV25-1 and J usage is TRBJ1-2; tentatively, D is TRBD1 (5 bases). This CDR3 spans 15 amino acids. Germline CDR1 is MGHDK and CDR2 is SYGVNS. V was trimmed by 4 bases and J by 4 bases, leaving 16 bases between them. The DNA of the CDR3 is TGTGCCAGCAGTGGGGCGGGGGTAAGCGGCTATGGCTACACCTTC. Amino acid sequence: CASSGAGVSGYGYTF.

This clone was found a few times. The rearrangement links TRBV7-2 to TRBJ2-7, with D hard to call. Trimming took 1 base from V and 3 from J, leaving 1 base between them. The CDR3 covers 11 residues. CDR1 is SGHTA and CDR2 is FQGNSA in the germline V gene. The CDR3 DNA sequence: TGTGCCAGCAGCTTAGACTACGAGCAGTACTTC. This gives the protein CASSLDYEQYF.

The CDR3: CASRGRQGLYGYTF. CDR3 sequence (DNA): TGTGCCAGCCGAGGGAGACAGGGCCTTTATGGCTACACCTTC. The chain couples TRBV9 to TRBJ1-2; TRBD1 agrees at 7 bases. V trimming: 7 bases; J trimming: 5 bases; junction bases outside the gene matches: 11. This CDR3 region has 14 residues. Germline V gene data show CDR1 as SGDLS and CDR2 as YYNGEE.

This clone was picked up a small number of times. The DNA of the CDR3 is TGTGCCAGTAGTATAGGACTAGCGTACGAGCAGTACTTC. This sequence encodes CASSIGLAYEQYF. The chain couples TRBV19 to TRBJ2-7, with 8 bases identical to TRBD2. V shed 1 base and J 4 bases; nucleotides not matched to a gene: 0. Germline CDR1 is LNHDA and CDR2 is SQIVND (reference sequence). The CDR3 is 13 residues long.

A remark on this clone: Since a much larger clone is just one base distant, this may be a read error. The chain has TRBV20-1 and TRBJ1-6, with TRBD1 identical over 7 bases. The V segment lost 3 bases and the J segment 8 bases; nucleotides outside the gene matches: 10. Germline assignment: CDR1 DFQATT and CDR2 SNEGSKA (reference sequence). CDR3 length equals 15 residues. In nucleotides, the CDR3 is TGCAGTGCTAGCCGGGGGACAGTGGAGGATTCACCCCTCCACTTT. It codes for CSASRGTVEDSPLHF.

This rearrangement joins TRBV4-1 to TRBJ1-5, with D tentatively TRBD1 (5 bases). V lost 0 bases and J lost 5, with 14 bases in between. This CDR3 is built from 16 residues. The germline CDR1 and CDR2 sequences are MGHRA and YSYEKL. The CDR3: CASSQDSGGAHQPQHF. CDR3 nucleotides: TGCGCCAGCAGCCAAGATTCGGGAGGGGCCCATCAGCCCCAGCATTTT.

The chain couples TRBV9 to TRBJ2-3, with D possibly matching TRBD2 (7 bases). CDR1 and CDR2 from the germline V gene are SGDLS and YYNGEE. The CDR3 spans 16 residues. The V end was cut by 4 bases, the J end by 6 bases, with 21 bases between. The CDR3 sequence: CASSPGRGPVADTQYF. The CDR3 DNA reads TGTGCCAGCAGCCCGGGGCGGGGGCCCGTCGCGGATACGCAGTATTTT. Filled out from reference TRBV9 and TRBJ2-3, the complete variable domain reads DSGVTQTPKHLITATGQRVTLRCSPRSGDLSVYWYQQSLDQGLQFLIQYYNGEERAKGNILERFSAQQFPDLHSELNLSSLELGDSALYFCASSPGRGPVADTQYFGPGTRLTVL.

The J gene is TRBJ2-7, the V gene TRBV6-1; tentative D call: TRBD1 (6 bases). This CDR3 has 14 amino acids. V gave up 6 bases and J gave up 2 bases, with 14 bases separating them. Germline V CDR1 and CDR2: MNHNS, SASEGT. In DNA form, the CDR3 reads TGTGCCAGCAGGGATGGACAGCTAGCCTACGAGCAGTACTTC. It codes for CASRDGQLAYEQYF.

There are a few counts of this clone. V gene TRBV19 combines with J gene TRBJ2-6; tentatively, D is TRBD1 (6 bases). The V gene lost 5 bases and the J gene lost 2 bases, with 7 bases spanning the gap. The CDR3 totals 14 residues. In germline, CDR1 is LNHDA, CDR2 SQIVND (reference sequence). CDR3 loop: CASSAGAGANVLTF. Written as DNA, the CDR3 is TGTGCCAGTAGTGCAGGGGCTGGGGCCAACGTCCTGACTTTC.

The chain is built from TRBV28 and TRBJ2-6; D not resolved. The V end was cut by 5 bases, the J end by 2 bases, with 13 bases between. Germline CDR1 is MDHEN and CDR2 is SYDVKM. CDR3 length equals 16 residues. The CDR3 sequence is CASSGRAVAGANVLTF. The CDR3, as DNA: TGTGCCAGCAGTGGCCGCGCCGTAGCTGGGGCCAACGTCCTGACTTTC.

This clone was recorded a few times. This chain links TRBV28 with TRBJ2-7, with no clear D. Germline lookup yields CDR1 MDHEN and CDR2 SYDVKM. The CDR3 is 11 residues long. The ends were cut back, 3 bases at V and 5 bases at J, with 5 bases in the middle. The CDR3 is CASSFGDEQYF. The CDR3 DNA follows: TGTGCCAGCAGTTTTGGAGACGAGCAGTACTTC.

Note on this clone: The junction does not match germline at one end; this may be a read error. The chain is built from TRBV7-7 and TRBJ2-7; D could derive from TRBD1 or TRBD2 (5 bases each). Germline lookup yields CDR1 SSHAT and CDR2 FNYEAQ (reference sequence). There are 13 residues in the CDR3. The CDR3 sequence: CASSLALGDSQYF. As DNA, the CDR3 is TGTGCTAGCAGCTTAGCGCTTGGTGACAGTCAGTACTTC.